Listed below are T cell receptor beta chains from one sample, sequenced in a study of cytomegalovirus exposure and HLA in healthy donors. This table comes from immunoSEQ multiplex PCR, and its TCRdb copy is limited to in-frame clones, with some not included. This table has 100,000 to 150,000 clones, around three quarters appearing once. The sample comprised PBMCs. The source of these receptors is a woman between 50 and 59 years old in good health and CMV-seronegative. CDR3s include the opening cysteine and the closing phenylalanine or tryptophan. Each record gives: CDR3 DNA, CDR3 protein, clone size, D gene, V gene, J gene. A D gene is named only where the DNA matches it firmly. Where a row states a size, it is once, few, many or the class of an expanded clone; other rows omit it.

TGTGCCAGCAGCCAAATACAGGGATCCTACGAGCAGTACTTC	CASSQIQGSYEQYF	once	NA	TRBV28	TRBJ2-7
TGTGCCAGCAGCCGGGACAGGGGGAAGACCGGGGAGCTGTTTTTT	CASSRDRGKTGELFF	NA	TRBD1	TRBV6-5	TRBJ2-2
TGTGCCAGCAGCCTCCAGGGGTCCTCTAGCACAGATACGCAGTATTTT	CASSLQGSSSTDTQYF	NA	NA	TRBV5-4	TRBJ2-3
TGTGCCAGTAGGGCGGGAATGAACACTGAAGCTTTCTTT	CASRAGMNTEAFF	NA	NA	TRBV28	TRBJ1-1
TGTGCCAGCAGCTTCCTGACAGCTTTGGGCGAGCAGTACTTC	CASSFLTALGEQYF	NA	NA	TRBV5-6	TRBJ2-7
TGTGCCAGCAGCTTGTTAGCGGGACGTTACAATGAGCAGTTCTTC	CASSLLAGRYNEQFF	NA	TRBD2	TRBV5-6	TRBJ2-1
TGTGCCAGCAGTTACTCGCGGGGAAGGAGCGGGAATGAGCAGTTCTTC	CASSYSRGRSGNEQFF	NA	NA	TRBV6-6	TRBJ2-1
TGTGCCAGCAGAGGACAGAATATTAAAGCTTTCTTT	CASRGQNIKAFF	NA	NA	TRBV6-5	TRBJ1-1
TGTGCCAGCAGTTTATATGGGGGCGATGAGCAGTTCTTC	CASSLYGGDEQFF	NA	NA	TRBV27	TRBJ2-1
TGTGCCAGCAGACCCACTACTTCCGGCTACACCTTC	CASRPTTSGYTF	NA	NA	TRBV28	TRBJ1-2
TGTGCCAGCAGCCGGGACAGGGAAGAGACCCAGTACTTC	CASSRDREETQYF	NA	TRBD1	TRBV7-2	TRBJ2-5
TGTGCCAGCAGGGGACTTGGGATGTACGAGCAGTACTTC	CASRGLGMYEQYF	NA	NA	TRBV2	TRBJ2-7
TGCGCCAGCAGCCACCTACTAGCGGCCTCCTACAATGAGCAGTTCTTC	CASSHLLAASYNEQFF	NA	TRBD2	TRBV4-3	TRBJ2-1
TGTGCCTGGAGTGTCTATACAAATTTCCCGGGGGATTTCAATGGCTACACCTTC	CAWSVYTNFPGDFNGYTF	once	NA	TRBV30	TRBJ1-2
TGCGCCAGCAGCTTGTTAGAGGAGCAGTACTTC	CASSLLEEQYF	NA	NA	TRBV5-1	TRBJ2-7
TGTGCCAGCAGACTTACAGGGGACGGTTACGAGCAGTACTTC	CASRLTGDGYEQYF	NA	TRBD1	TRBV28	TRBJ2-7
TGTGCCAGCAGCGTAAGAAGCGGGGTTGGGTTGGAGCAGTTCTTC	CASSVRSGVGLEQFF	NA	TRBD2	TRBV7-2	TRBJ2-1
TGCGCCAGCAGCCAAGACATAGGGAACAGGGGGCGTACCGGGGAGCTGTTTTTT	CASSQDIGNRGRTGELFF	NA	TRBD1	TRBV4-3	TRBJ2-2
TGTGCCAGCAGCGTAGATGGGCCCCCCGAGCAGTTCTTC	CASSVDGPPEQFF	NA	NA	TRBV9	TRBJ2-1
TGTGCCAGCACTGACCTAGCGGGAGTAGGAGAGCAGTTCTTC	CASTDLAGVGEQFF	NA	TRBD2	TRBV2	TRBJ2-1
TGTGCCAGCCGGAGCATGGGGGGGAGGGAGCTGTTTTTT	CASRSMGGRELFF	NA	TRBD2	TRBV5-4	TRBJ2-2
TGCAGCGTTGATATTAGCGGGGTCGATGAGCAGTTCTTC	CSVDISGVDEQFF	NA	TRBD2	TRBV29-1	TRBJ2-1
TGTGCCAGCAGTTTCGGCGGTACCTACGAGCAGTACTTC	CASSFGGTYEQYF	once	NA	TRBV28	TRBJ2-7
TGTGCCTGGAATCTGCGGGTAAATGAAAAACTGTTTTTT	CAWNLRVNEKLFF	once	NA	TRBV30	TRBJ1-4
TGTGCCAGTAGTTTTGGACAGGGAACCGGGGAGCTGTTTTTT	CASSFGQGTGELFF	NA	TRBD1	TRBV19	TRBJ2-2